This TCR beta chain is drawn from a study of blood T cell repertoires in COVID-19. Study information: COVID-19 samples, acute and convalescent, were from the United States, Italy and Spain.

In its sample, this clone was seen once. Profiling relied on immunoSEQ multiplex PCR, and the TCRdb table lists in-frame clones only, not all of them. The sample lists 220,000 or so clones; approximately 80% were seen once. CDR3 length equals 13 residues. V was clipped by 5 bases and J by 2 bases, with 10 bases between them. Germline V CDR1 and CDR2: SGHRS, YFSETQ. The source material was PBMCs or T cells enriched from blood (not recorded which). The chain joins TRBV5-1 to TRBJ1-2, with no clear D. This receptor was obtained from a woman aged 55 to 70 who had recovered from COVID-19. The chain's CDR3 is CASSLTENYGYTF. Here the CDR3 DNA reads TGCGCCAGCAGTCTAACAGAGAACTATGGCTACACCTTC.